The TCR beta chain described here comes from a study of T cells in Graves' hyperthyroidism and ophthalmopathy. The CDR3 has 16 residues. Germline V CDR1 and CDR2: MNHNS, SASEGT. The V gene lost 7 bases and the J gene lost 4 bases, with 22 bases spanning the gap. Many counts were recorded for this clonotype. Its antigen is still unknown. Study results and caveats: Stable hyperthyroidism was told apart from ophthalmopathy by a model built on 13 V-J features.

The CDR3 regions of TCR beta were amplified from RNA transcripts. The TCR CDR3 was amplified in a first-round RT-PCR using the HTBI primer set. TCRdb re-derived calls from the multiplex PCR reads in MiXCR, one entry per CDR3 protein. This table holds 350,000 to 450,000 distinct CDR3 sequences, 14% found once. The sequenced sample was blood. This clonotype was obtained from a woman between 55 and 75 years old with Graves' hyperthyroidism. This sequence joins TRBV6-1 and TRBJ2-5, with a possible D match to TRBD1 (5 bases). CDR3 DNA: TGTGCCAGCACCACCATGGCCTGGGCAGGGCCAGAGACCCAGTACTTC. As protein: CASTTMAWAGPETQYF.